The TCR beta chain under discussion was sequenced for a study of T-cell reconstitution after alpha-beta-depleted transplantation in children. Findings and caveats of the study: Fresh T-cell production supplied most of the T-cell counts and diversity seen one year after transplant. There were some patients whose high TCRbeta diversity at day 60 came from surviving recipient T cells and thymic progenitors. Reportedly, alpha-beta T cells present about two months post-transplant originated from several hundred expanded clones of graft origin.

This sample's TCRbeta library carried unique molecular identifier barcodes. TCRdb re-derived calls from the PCR reads in MiXCR, one entry per CDR3 protein. The sample records 500,000 to 750,000 distinct CDR3 sequences, 10% to 15% being singletons. With 3 bases removed from V and 5 bases from J, the gap between germline ends came to 23 bases. This CDR3 has 18 residues. Germline CDR1 is SGHTA and CDR2 is FQGTGA. In the case of this clonotype: Its target is not known.

The clonotype originates from a male patient younger than 18 who had a stem cell transplant for acute myeloid leukemia, so the T cells may come from the graft donor. Sequencing was performed on PBMCs, mostly from graft donor cells, taken 360 days after TCRalphabeta/CD19-depleted stem cell transplant. The chain combines TRBV7-3 with TRBJ2-1; D perhaps matches TRBD2 (6 bases). In DNA form, the CDR3 reads TGTGCCAGCAGCTTGACGGAGAGTATACTAGCTCGCAACAATGAGCAGTTCTTC. Translating gives CASSLTESILARNNEQFF.